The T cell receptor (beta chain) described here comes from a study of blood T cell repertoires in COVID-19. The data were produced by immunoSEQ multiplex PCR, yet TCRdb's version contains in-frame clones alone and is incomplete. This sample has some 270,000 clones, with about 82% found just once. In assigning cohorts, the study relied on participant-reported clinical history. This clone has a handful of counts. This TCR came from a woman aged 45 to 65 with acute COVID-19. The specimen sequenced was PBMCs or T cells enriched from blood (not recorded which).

In nucleotides, the CDR3 is TGTGCCAGCACCCAAAGGGCGTCCAGGGGCAATCAGCCCCAGCATTTT. Its translation: CASTQRASRGNQPQHF. The chain employs TRBV27 and TRBJ1-5, with D perhaps matching TRBD1 (5 bases). V gave up 7 bases and J gave up 2 bases, with 18 bases separating them. This CDR3 region has 16 residues. Germline CDR1 reads MNHEY; CDR2 reads SMNVEV (reference sequence).